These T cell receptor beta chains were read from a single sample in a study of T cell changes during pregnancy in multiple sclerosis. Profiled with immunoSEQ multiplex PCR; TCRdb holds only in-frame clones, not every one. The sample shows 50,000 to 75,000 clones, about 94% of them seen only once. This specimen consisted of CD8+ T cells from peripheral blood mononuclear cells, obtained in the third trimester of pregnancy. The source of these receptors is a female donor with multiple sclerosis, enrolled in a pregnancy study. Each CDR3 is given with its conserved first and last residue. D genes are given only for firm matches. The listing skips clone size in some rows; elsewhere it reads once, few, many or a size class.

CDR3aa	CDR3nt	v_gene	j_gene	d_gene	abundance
CAWSLGGEQFF	TGTGCCTGGAGTCTCGGAGGGGAGCAGTTCTTC	TRBV30	TRBJ2-1	NA	NA
CASRSGAGDTQYF	TGTGCCAGCAGGTCGGGAGCGGGAGATACGCAGTATTTT	TRBV6-5	TRBJ2-3	NA	NA
CASSRAGVGNEQFF	TGTGCCAGCAGCCGAGCGGGAGTAGGTAATGAGCAGTTCTTC	TRBV6-5	TRBJ2-1	TRBD2	NA
CASSQMTGNTEAFF	TGCGCCAGCAGCCAAATGACAGGGAACACTGAAGCTTTCTTT	TRBV4-3	TRBJ1-1	NA	NA
CASRLDRGGAEAFF	TGCGCCAGCAGGTTGGACAGGGGCGGCGCTGAAGCTTTCTTT	TRBV4-1	TRBJ1-1	TRBD1	NA
CASSLLLAGVPEQYF	TGTGCCAGCAGTCTCCTACTAGCGGGTGTTCCCGAGCAGTACTTC	TRBV2	TRBJ2-7	TRBD2	few
CASIGGLTANYGYTF	TGTGCCAGTATTGGGGGACTCACAGCTAACTATGGCTACACCTTC	TRBV19	TRBJ1-2	NA	once
CASSYPTGPDSEAFF	TGTGCCAGCAGTTATCCGACTGGTCCTGATAGTGAAGCTTTCTTT	TRBV6-5	TRBJ1-1	NA	NA
CAISVDRGNLHEQFF	TGTGCCATCAGTGTAGACAGGGGAAACCTCCATGAGCAGTTCTTC	TRBV10-3	TRBJ2-1	TRBD1	NA
CASSQQGGQNTEAFF	TGTGCCAGCAGCCAGCAGGGGGGACAGAACACTGAAGCTTTCTTT	TRBV14	TRBJ1-1	TRBD1	NA
CASSPPEGVWSTEAFF	TGCGCCAGCAGCCCCCCAGAGGGGGTTTGGAGCACTGAAGCTTTCTTT	TRBV4-1	TRBJ1-1	NA	NA
CASSQVLSLSYEQYF	TGCGCCAGCAGCCAAGTATTAAGCCTTTCCTACGAGCAGTACTTC	TRBV4-1	TRBJ2-7	NA	NA
CASRGLGEQFF	TGCGCCAGCAGGGGACTAGGTGAGCAGTTCTTC	TRBV10-1	TRBJ2-1	TRBD2	NA
CASSQELAADTQYF	TGCGCCAGCAGCCAAGAACTAGCAGCAGATACGCAGTATTTT	TRBV4-1	TRBJ2-3	NA	NA
CASSAGTRPYEQYF	TGTGCCAGCAGCGCCGGGACAAGGCCCTACGAGCAGTACTTC	TRBV9	TRBJ2-7	NA	NA
CASSFGHLYEQYF	TGTGCCAGCAGCTTCGGACACCTCTACGAGCAGTACTTC	TRBV7-3	TRBJ2-7	NA	NA
CASSHTINTEAFF	TGTGCCAGTAGTCATACTATCAACACTGAAGCTTTCTTT	TRBV19	TRBJ1-1	NA	NA
CASSWRDRDNEQFF	TGTGCCAGCAGCTGGCGGGACAGGGACAATGAGCAGTTCTTC	TRBV7-9	TRBJ2-1	TRBD1	NA
CASSLGETGGSDQETQYF	TGCGCCAGCAGCTTGGGGGAGACGGGAGGGAGCGACCAAGAGACCCAGTACTTC	TRBV5-1	TRBJ2-5	TRBD2	NA
CASSLGPSGRVYTEQYF	TGTGCCAGCAGCTTAGGGCCTAGCGGGAGGGTTTATACCGAGCAGTACTTC	TRBV7-8	TRBJ2-7	TRBD2	NA
CASARGGNQPQHF	TGTGCCAGCGCGCGGGGGGGCAATCAGCCCCAGCATTTT	TRBV27	TRBJ1-5	NA	NA
CASSIASGQGFYEQYF	TGTGCCAGTAGTATAGCCTCGGGACAGGGATTCTACGAGCAGTACTTC	TRBV19	TRBJ2-7	TRBD1	NA
CASSPEAGSYNEQFF	TGTGCCAGCAGCCCCGAAGCGGGATCCTACAATGAGCAGTTCTTC	TRBV7-9	TRBJ2-1	TRBD2	NA
CASSLASGSPYNEQFF	TGTGCCAGCAGCTTAGCGAGCGGGAGCCCCTACAATGAGCAGTTCTTC	TRBV7-9	TRBJ2-1	TRBD2	NA
CASSPRELQGFNGYTF	TGTGCCAGCTCACCGAGGGAACTACAGGGGTTCAATGGCTACACCTTC	TRBV18	TRBJ1-2	TRBD1	NA